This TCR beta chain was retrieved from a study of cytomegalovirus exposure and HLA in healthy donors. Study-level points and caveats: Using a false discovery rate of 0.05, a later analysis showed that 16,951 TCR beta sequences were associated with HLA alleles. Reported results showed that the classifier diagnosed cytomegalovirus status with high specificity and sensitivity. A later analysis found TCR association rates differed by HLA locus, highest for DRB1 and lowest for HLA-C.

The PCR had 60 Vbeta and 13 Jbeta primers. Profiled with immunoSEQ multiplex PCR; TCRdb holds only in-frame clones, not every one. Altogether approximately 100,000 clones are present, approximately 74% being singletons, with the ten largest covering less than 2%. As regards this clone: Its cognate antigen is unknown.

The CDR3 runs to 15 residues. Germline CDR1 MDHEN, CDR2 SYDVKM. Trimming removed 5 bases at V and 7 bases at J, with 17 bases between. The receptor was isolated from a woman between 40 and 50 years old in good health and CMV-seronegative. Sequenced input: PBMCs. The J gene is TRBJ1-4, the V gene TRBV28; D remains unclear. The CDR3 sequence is CASSPTILKTEKLFF. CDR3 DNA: TGTGCCAGCAGTCCGACTATACTAAAAACTGAAAAACTGTTTTTT.